This T cell receptor beta chain was captured by sequencing in a study of blood T cell repertoires in COVID-19. Using immunoSEQ multiplex PCR, the repertoire was profiled, and TCRdb retains in-frame clones only, with some absent. The data hold around 200,000 clones, with 75% to 90% observed a single time. Assignment of participants to cohorts was predicated upon participant-reported clinical history. Two negative PCRs, clearance, or symptom resolution were required of recovered Cohort 3 donors. There are 15 residues in the CDR3. The V gene's germline CDR1 is MDHEN and CDR2 SYDVKM. Sequencing input: PBMCs or T cells enriched from blood (not recorded which). The V and J genes are TRBV28 and TRBJ2-5, with 8 nucleotides matching TRBD2. The J call may be in error: the DNA end matches TRBJ2-7 better. This receptor was obtained from a middle-aged man who had recovered from COVID-19. CDR3 region: CASSFGGRSSYEQYF. The CDR3 DNA reads as TGTGCCAGCAGTTTCGGCGGGAGGAGCTCCTACGAGCAGTACTTC.